What follows are 27 T cell receptor beta chains derived from one specimen sequenced in a study of T cell changes during pregnancy in multiple sclerosis. Clones were read by immunoSEQ multiplex PCR, and TCRdb kept only the in-frame ones, dropping some. The sample lists about 51,000 clones, 94% seen once, with 0.58% in the top ten. The sequenced sample was CD4+ T cells from peripheral blood mononuclear cells, obtained in the second trimester of pregnancy. These receptor sequences come from a female donor with multiple sclerosis, enrolled in a pregnancy study.

V and J are TRBV30 and TRBJ2-7, with 10 bases aligning to TRBD2. This CDR3 is 15 amino acids long. Germline values: CDR1 GTSNPN, CDR2 SVGIG (reference sequence). J lost 0 bases, V lost 3 bases, and 5 bases had no gene match. The CDR3 DNA sequence: TGTGCCTGGAGAAGTCTAGCGGGGGCCTCCTACGAGCAGTACTTC. This translates into CAWRSLAGASYEQYF.

The CDR3 sequence is CASSDSLQGDTDTQYF. CDR3 coding DNA: TGTGCCAGCAGTGACTCGTTACAGGGTGACACAGATACGCAGTATTTT. The chain employs TRBV6-4 and TRBJ2-3; D perhaps matches TRBD1 (6 bases). V was trimmed by 0 bases and J by 2 bases, leaving 12 bases between them. Per the germline V gene, CDR1 is MRHNA and CDR2 is SNTAGT. The CDR3 is made up of 16 amino acids.

V and J are TRBV19 and TRBJ2-4, with TRBD2 as a possible D gene (5 bases). V was shortened by 3 bases and J by 6 bases, with 12 bases between the two germline ends. The CDR3 runs 14 residues. Germline V gene data show CDR1 as LNHDA and CDR2 as SQIVND (reference sequence). The CDR3 is CASSILAGPNIQYF. CDR3 in DNA: TGTGCCAGTAGTATTCTAGCAGGACCAAACATTCAGTACTTC.

CDR3 nucleotide sequence: TGTGCCAGCAGCCCACGGGACTATCCTTTAGGCGGCGAGCAGTACTTC. Translating it yields CASSPRDYPLGGEQYF. The V call is TRBV7-9, the J call TRBJ2-7; 7 positions match TRBD2. V trimming: 5 bases; J trimming: 6 bases; junction bases outside the gene matches: 16. In germline, CDR1 is SEHNR, CDR2 FQNEAQ (reference sequence). This CDR3 has 16 amino acids.

The gene calls are TRBV25-1 and TRBJ2-3, with 10 bases identical to TRBD1. J gave up 1 base and V 4 bases, and 2 bases lay outside the gene matches. The CDR3 length is 15 residues. The germline CDR1 and CDR2 sequences are MGHDK and SYGVNS. CDR3 region: CASSAGTGGTDTQYF. CDR3 nucleotide sequence: TGTGCCAGCAGTGCTGGGACAGGGGGCACAGATACGCAGTATTTT.

V usage is TRBV19 and J usage is TRBJ2-1; 8 nucleotides match TRBD2. Germline values: CDR1 LNHDA, CDR2 SQIVND (reference sequence). The length of the CDR3 is 15 residues. Trimming at V came to 5 bases and at J to 9 bases, leaving 12 bases not matched to a gene. The DNA for the CDR3 is TGTGCCAGTAGTTCAAAGGGCCTAGCGGGCGGTGAGCAGTTCTTC. This gives the protein CASSSKGLAGGEQFF. Full variable domain (outside the CDR3, taken from reference TRBV19 and TRBJ2-1): DGGITQSPKYLFRKEGQNVTLSCEQNLNHDAMYWYRQDPGQGLRLIYYSQIVNDFQKGDIAEGYSVSREKKESFPLTVTSAQKNPTAFYLCASSSKGLAGGEQFFGPGTRLTVL.

The V gene is TRBV15, the J gene TRBJ1-2; D ambiguous. Germline CDR1 reads LNHNV; CDR2 reads YYDKDF (reference sequence). Trimming pared 0 bases from V and 2 bases from J, leaving 10 bases between. The CDR3 covers 15 residues. The DNA of the CDR3 is TGTGCCACCAGCAGAGATCGTCTCGGGAACTATGGCTACACCTTC. Amino acid sequence: CATSRDRLGNYGYTF.

The chain carries TRBV19 and TRBJ2-1, with a possible D match to TRBD1 (6 bases). The length of the CDR3 is 16 residues. Germline CDR1 is LNHDA and CDR2 is SQIVND (reference sequence). The V end lost 2 bases, the J end lost 4 bases, and 15 bases lay between the germline ends. CDR3 loop: CASSIWAGAKYNEQFF. As DNA, the CDR3 is TGTGCCAGTAGTATATGGGCAGGGGCTAAATACAATGAGCAGTTCTTC.

The chain has TRBV18 and TRBJ2-2; D remains unclear. The CDR3 is 12 residues long. V lost 5 bases, J lost 2 bases, and 3 bases lay in between. Germline values: CDR1 KGHSH, CDR2 LQKENI. The DNA for the CDR3 is TGTGCCAGCTCATCAAACACCGGGGAGCTGTTTTTT. The encoded protein is CASSSNTGELFF. Drawing the rest from reference TRBV18 and TRBJ2-2, the complete variable domain is NAGVMQNPRHLVRRRGQEARLRCSPMKGHSHVYWYRQLPEEGLKFMVYLQKENIIDESGMPKERFSAEFPKEGPSILRIQQVVRGDSAAYFCASSSNTGELFFGEGSRLTVL.

The chain carries TRBV15 and TRBJ1-6, with TRBD1 matching over 10 bases. The junction had 1 base not matched to a gene; V was cut back by 0 bases and J by 8 bases. The CDR3 contains 15 residues. The germline gives CDR1 LNHNV, CDR2 YYDKDF (reference sequence). CDR3 DNA sequence: TGTGCCACCAGCAGAGATGGGACAGGGGATTCACCCCTCCACTTT. It specifies CATSRDGTGDSPLHF.

J is TRBJ2-7 and V is TRBV13; 7 bases are a match to TRBD2. The CDR3 covers 16 residues. Trimming removed 0 bases from V and 2 bases from J; junction bases left unmatched: 7. Germline CDR1 and CDR2: PRHDT and FYEKMQ (reference sequence). For the CDR3, the DNA is TGTGCCAGCAGCTTAGGAGGCGGGGCGGGGGCCTACGAGCAGTACTTC. It is translated as CASSLGGGAGAYEQYF. The complete variable domain, with remaining parts taken from reference TRBV13 and TRBJ2-7, reads AAGVIQSPRHLIKEKRETATLKCYPIPRHDTVYWYQQGPGQDPQFLISFYEKMQSDKGSIPDRFSAQQFSDYHSELNMSSLELGDSALYFCASSLGGGAGAYEQYFGPGTRLTVT.

V is TRBV7-9 and J is TRBJ1-3, with D possibly being TRBD1 (6 bases). Germline lookup yields CDR1 SEHNR and CDR2 FQNEAQ (reference sequence). Trimming stripped 1 base from V and 4 bases from J, with 8 bases between. The CDR3 is made up of 14 amino acids. The CDR3 nucleotides are TGTGCCAGCAGCTTAGGGACAGCCGGAAACACCATATATTTT. Encoded protein: CASSLGTAGNTIYF.

The chain carries TRBV5-6 and TRBJ2-7; a possible D gene is TRBD1 (5 bases). V dropped 0 bases and J dropped 3 bases, with 7 bases sitting between them. CDR1 SGHDT and CDR2 YYEEEE come from the germline V gene. This CDR3 is 13 amino acids long. The CDR3: CASSLGQLYEQYF. The DNA for the CDR3 is TGTGCCAGCAGCTTGGGACAGCTCTACGAGCAGTACTTC. Full variable domain (remainder filled in from reference TRBV5-6 and TRBJ2-7): DAGVTQSPTHLIKTRGQQVTLRCSPKSGHDTVSWYQQALGQGPQFIFQYYEEEERQRGNFPDRFSGHQFPNYSSELNVNALLLGDSALYLCASSLGQLYEQYFGPGTRLTVT.

The chain carries TRBV10-3 and TRBJ1-2; D perhaps matches TRBD1 (6 bases). Trimming shortened V by 4 bases and J by 3 bases, and 12 bases separated the two germline ends. This CDR3 comprises 14 residues. CDR1 and CDR2 (germline): ENHRY, SYGVKD. The chain's CDR3 is CAISVQGGDYGYTF. DNA of the CDR3: TGTGCCATCAGTGTACAGGGTGGCGACTATGGCTACACCTTC.

The chain couples TRBV12-5 to TRBJ2-5; 7 bases are shared with TRBD1. The germline V gene encodes CDR1 LGHNT and CDR2 FRNRAP. This CDR3 has 15 residues. V gave up 4 bases and J gave up 2 bases; unmatched junction bases: 7. The CDR3 reads CASGSGTATQETQYF. DNA of the CDR3: TGTGCTAGTGGTTCGGGGACAGCTACACAAGAGACCCAGTACTTC.

The rearrangement joins TRBV4-2 to TRBJ1-1; the D is unclear. The CDR3 extends over 13 amino acids. The V end was cut by 1 base, the J end by 2 bases, with 5 bases between. Germline lookup yields CDR1 LGHNA and CDR2 YNFKEQ. The CDR3 bases are TGTGCCAGCAGCCAAGGCAGAAACACTGAAGCTTTCTTT. It yields the protein CASSQGRNTEAFF.

The chain combines TRBV9 with TRBJ2-3, with D maybe TRBD1 (6 bases). This CDR3 is built from 13 residues. The V and J ends lost 3 bases and 6 bases respectively, with 11 bases between them. The germline V gene has CDR1 SGDLS and CDR2 YYNGEE. CDR3 loop: CASSARGTDTQYF. The CDR3 nucleotides read TGTGCCAGCAGCGCCAGGGGTACCGATACGCAGTATTTT.

Notes on this clone: Different DNA sequences within this sample yield the same CDR3. The J gene is TRBJ1-6, the V gene TRBV9, with TRBD1 identical over 8 bases. CDR3 length equals 13 residues. V shed 3 bases, J shed 8 bases, and the junction held 1 base outside the gene matches. CDR1 and CDR2 from the germline V gene are SGDLS and YYNGEE. The CDR3 sequence is CASSAGGDSPLHF. CDR3 sequence (DNA): TGTGCCAGCAGCGCAGGGGGCGATTCACCCCTCCACTTT.

The chain has TRBV4-3 and TRBJ1-2, with 7 bases fitting TRBD1. CDR1 LGHNA and CDR2 YSLEER come from the germline V gene. The CDR3 is 13 amino acids. Trimming cost V 0 bases and J 9 bases; bases outside gene matches: 4. Written as DNA, the CDR3 is TGCGCCAGCAGCCAAGATATGGACAGGAGCTACACCTTC. Encoded protein: CASSQDMDRSYTF.

This chain links TRBV5-6 with TRBJ2-5, with 8 bases aligning to TRBD1. V lost 3 bases, J lost 5 bases, and 9 bases stayed unmatched. The CDR3 contains 15 residues. From germline, CDR1 is SGHDT and CDR2 YYEEEE. CDR3 amino acids: CASSWQDRALETQYF. Written as DNA, the CDR3 is TGTGCCAGCAGCTGGCAGGACAGGGCCCTGGAGACCCAGTACTTC. Full variable domain (rest looked up from reference TRBV5-6 and TRBJ2-5): DAGVTQSPTHLIKTRGQQVTLRCSPKSGHDTVSWYQQALGQGPQFIFQYYEEEERQRGNFPDRFSGHQFPNYSSELNVNALLLGDSALYLCASSWQDRALETQYFGPGTRLLVL.

This clone was detected only once. The chain couples TRBV6-1 to TRBJ1-1; 7 positions match TRBD1. Trimming removed 4 bases from V and 0 bases from J; junction bases left unmatched: 2. CDR3 size: 14 residues. Germline loops: CDR1 MNHNS, CDR2 SASEGT. CDR3 sequence reads: CASSAGQLNTEAFF. The CDR3 bases are TGTGCCAGCAGTGCGGGACAGCTGAACACTGAAGCTTTCTTT.

The chain is built from TRBV6-5 and TRBJ2-3; a weak D match, TRBD1 (7 bases). V was pared by 2 bases and J by 4 bases, with 10 bases between. Germline V gives CDR1 MNHEY, CDR2 SVGAGI. The CDR3 sequence is 14 residues long. Written as DNA, the CDR3 is TGTGCCAGCAGTTACGCCAGGGGGGCAGATACGCAGTATTTT. Its translation is CASSYARGADTQYF.

This rearrangement joins TRBV2 to TRBJ1-3; tentative D call: TRBD1 (5 bases). V gave up 5 bases and J gave up 7 bases, with 15 bases separating them. CDR1 and CDR2 from the germline V gene are SNHLY and FYNNEI. This CDR3 has 14 amino acids. CDR3 coding DNA: TGTGCCAGCAGTTCCCCAGGGTTCCGGAACACCATATATTTT. Encoded protein: CASSSPGFRNTIYF.

The chain couples TRBV6-6 to TRBJ1-2; D unclear. The CDR3 covers 12 residues. Trimming stripped 2 bases from V and 3 bases from J, with 4 bases between. Germline V gene lookup returns CDR1 MNHNY and CDR2 SVGAGI (reference sequence). DNA for the CDR3: TGTGCCAGCAGTTACCCCGACTATGGCTACACCTTC. This codes for CASSYPDYGYTF.

The rearrangement joins TRBV7-2 to TRBJ1-6, with 7 positions matching TRBD1. V gave up 7 bases and J gave up 4 bases; unmatched junction bases: 19. CDR1 is SGHTA, CDR2 FQGNSA, per germline. The CDR3 has 19 amino acids. The CDR3 bases are TGTGCCAGCAACCTTTTCTACCCGGGACAGACATCTTATAATTCACCCCTCCACTTT. This codes for CASNLFYPGQTSYNSPLHF.

The chain couples TRBV10-3 to TRBJ1-5; tentative D call: TRBD1 (5 bases). Trimming stripped 4 bases from V and 4 bases from J, with 11 bases between. CDR1 and CDR2 from the germline V gene are ENHRY and SYGVKD. This CDR3 has 14 residues. CDR3 sequence reads: CAISAGLENQPQHF. Here the CDR3 DNA reads TGTGCCATCAGTGCAGGGTTAGAAAATCAGCCCCAGCATTTT.

V gene TRBV7-2 combines with J gene TRBJ1-2, with D tentatively TRBD1 (6 bases). The V and J ends lost 5 bases and 0 bases respectively, with 13 bases between them. Germline V gene data show CDR1 as SGHTA and CDR2 as FQGNSA. CDR3 length: 15 residues. CDR3 nucleotide sequence: TGTGCCAGCAGCGACACAGGGCTAGCTAACTATGGCTACACCTTC. Encoded protein: CASSDTGLANYGYTF.